This TCR beta chain appears in the sequencing data of a study of neurological immune-mediated disorders. The team produced cDNA through 5'RACE using 10-nucleotide random UMIs. Each sequencing run yielded over 200 million TCR-beta sequences from 15-18 subjects. TCRdb used MiXCR to reprocess the 5' RACE reads, holding one entry per CDR3 protein. The table lists around 71,000 distinct CDR3 sequences, approximately 13% of them singletons. At least ten counts were recorded for this clonotype. Its antigen remains unknown. Regarding time point: longitudinal time-point 1 (baseline). Libraries used 2 million unsorted PBMCs kept frozen in RNAlater. The germline V gene encodes CDR1 MDHEN and CDR2 SYDVKM. Trimming left V 2 bases short and J 3 bases short, with 12 bases between. The CDR3 totals 15 residues. Regarding the study as a whole: Multiple sclerosis was found to have the least TCR clonal expansion, below healthy controls, and HTLV-1-associated myelopathy the most.

The rearrangement uses TRBV28 and TRBJ2-3; D is unclear. The clonotype originates from a female donor with HTLV-1-associated myelopathy (HAM/TSP). The source material was PBMCs. The DNA of the CDR3 is TGTGCCAGCAGTTTACACAAGGTTGGGACAGATACGCAGTATTTT. Translated, it gives CASSLHKVGTDTQYF.